The clone carrying this T cell receptor beta chain was counted between two and nine times. The antigen is unknown. Single cDNA molecules in the library carried unique molecular identifiers attached during preparation. MiXCR, applied by TCRdb to the RACE reads, yields one record per CDR3 protein. This table holds about 380,000 distinct CDR3 sequences, 5.1% found once. The V gene's germline CDR1 is MNHEY and CDR2 SVGEGT. V lost 6 bases, J lost 8 bases, and 25 bases lay in between. The CDR3 runs 17 residues. This record comes from a study of human T cells and chemical hapten exposure. Study as a whole: The patient population, which was mostly female, had alopecia areata, totalis or universalis. Whole-study results and caveats: Relative to control repertoires, expanded TCRs gave rise to significantly more large CDR3 similarity clusters.

Time point here: pre-sensitization, week 0. As to treatment: therapeutic diphenylcyclopropenone sensitization with weekly scalp DPC. Patients had alopecia, were aged 18 to 70, and were not pregnant. This TCR was recovered from a woman in her forties or fifties with alopecia areata. Some clones in this sample may be carry-over from other donors' samples. The gene calls are TRBV6-2 or TRBV6-3 and TRBJ1-4; D possibly corresponds to TRBD1 (5 bases). The starting material was whole blood, obtained in connection with sensitization to the hapten diphenylcyclopropenone (DPC). The CDR3 bases are TGTGCCAGCAGATTATCCGAGTACAGGAGGTCTGGAGAAAAACTGTTTTTT. Translation gives CASRLSEYRRSGEKLFF.